The 20 T cell receptor beta chains reported below all come from one sample, sequenced in a study of beta chain features in type 1 diabetes. Findings of the study overall: In every one of the four CD4+ subsets, TCRB CDR3s were moderately but significantly shorter in Type 1 diabetes patients.

No antigen has been assigned to these receptors. Reverse transcription of all isolated RNA meant that expressed TCRB transcripts were sequenced. TCRdb keeps only in-frame clones here, not all; method: immunoSEQ multiplex PCR. The sample lists around 310,000 clones; about 13% were seen once. Source material: naive CD4+ T cells from blood. The origin of the receptors is a woman younger than 35 with type 1 diabetes.

This clone turned up a few times. V usage is TRBV4-2 and J usage is TRBJ2-3, with 8 positions matching TRBD2. V shed 5 bases, J shed 3 bases, and the junction held 13 bases outside the gene matches. The CDR3 spans 17 residues. CDR1 LGHNA and CDR2 YNFKEQ come from the germline V gene. The CDR3, as DNA: TGTGCCAGCAGCGACCGGGGGGGGCGGGACAAAACAGATACGCAGTATTTT. It codes for CASSDRGGRDKTDTQYF.

The CDR3, as DNA: TGCGCCAGCAGCTTTGACAGGGGCCTAAACAATGAGCAGTTCTTC. As protein: CASSFDRGLNNEQFF. The gene calls are TRBV5-1 and TRBJ2-1; 8 nucleotides line up with TRBD1. Per germline, CDR1 SGHRS and CDR2 YFSETQ. The J segment lost 5 bases and the V segment lost 2 bases, leaving 6 bases of the junction unmatched. The CDR3 has 15 residues.

The table lists this clone with a few counts. The chain recombines TRBV2 with TRBJ2-1; a weak D match, TRBD1 (5 bases). Germline loops: CDR1 SNHLY, CDR2 FYNNEI. The CDR3 contains 12 residues. V was cut by 4 bases and J by 6 bases, with 7 bases left in between. CDR3 region: CASSVTGNEQFF. The CDR3 bases are TGTGCCAGCAGTGTAACAGGCAATGAGCAGTTCTTC.

This rearrangement joins TRBV15 to TRBJ1-1, with TRBD1 matching over 7 bases. CDR1 LNHNV and CDR2 YYDKDF come from the germline V gene (reference sequence). Trimming cost V 0 bases and J 1 base; bases outside gene matches: 8. The CDR3 totals 17 residues. In nucleotides, the CDR3 is TGTGCCACCAGCAGAGATGGTGAGGGGGCGGCGAACACTGAAGCTTTCTTT. Its protein product is CATSRDGEGAANTEAFF.

This clone was seen a few times. V is TRBV30 and J is TRBJ1-4; no firm D call. This CDR3 is built from 16 residues. Deletions cut 3 bases from V and 10 bases from J, with 24 bases between. CDR1 and CDR2 from the germline V gene are GTSNPN and SVGIG (reference sequence). The CDR3 DNA sequence: TGTGCCTGGAGGAGCCGAGGGCAGGTTAAGTGGGGAAAACTGTTTTTT. The encoded protein is CAWRSRGQVKWGKLFF.

This clone was counted only a few times. The chain has TRBV11-3 and TRBJ1-1; TRBD1 is a possible D gene (6 bases). V lost 2 bases and J lost 2, with 9 bases in between. This CDR3 is 14 amino acids long. Germline CDR1 is SGHNT and CDR2 is YENEEA. In nucleotides, the CDR3 is TGTGCCAGCAGCTTACCAGGGGTAAACACTGAAGCTTTCTTT. Its protein is CASSLPGVNTEAFF.

The chain recombines TRBV30 with TRBJ2-3; 9 positions agree with TRBD2. The CDR3 runs 14 residues. CDR1 is GTSNPN and CDR2 is SVGIG in the germline V gene (reference sequence). V lost 4 bases and J lost 4; bases outside the gene matches: 6. The CDR3: CAWIARTSADTQYF. In DNA form, the CDR3 reads TGTGCCTGGATCGCTCGGACTAGCGCAGATACGCAGTATTTT.

The rearrangement links TRBV2 to TRBJ2-3; 8 nucleotides agree with TRBD2. Trimming removed 5 bases from V and 1 base from J; junction bases left unmatched: 2. Germline assignment: CDR1 SNHLY and CDR2 FYNNEI. The CDR3 runs to 14 residues. CDR3 nucleotide sequence: TGTGCCAGCAGTCCAGCGGGAGGCACAGATACGCAGTATTTT. As protein: CASSPAGGTDTQYF.

The CDR3 region is CASSPPEVLGTEAFF. The CDR3 nucleotides read TGTGCCAGCTCACCACCGGAGGTCTTGGGCACTGAAGCTTTCTTT. V usage is TRBV18 and J usage is TRBJ1-1; D is ambiguous. The CDR3 totals 15 residues. Germline V gives CDR1 KGHSH, CDR2 LQKENI. Trimming cost V 0 bases and J 4 bases, with 12 bases left between them.

This clone was detected a few times. This sequence joins TRBV7-3 and TRBJ2-7; TRBD2 aligns across 11 bases. The junction had 8 bases not matched to a gene; V was cut back by 2 bases and J by 2 bases. Per germline, CDR1 SGHTA and CDR2 FQGTGA. CDR3 length: 17 residues. This CDR3 is CASSLGPLTSGTYEQYF. The CDR3 nucleotides read TGTGCCAGCAGCTTAGGCCCCTTGACTAGCGGGACCTACGAGCAGTACTTC.

In its sample, this clone was seen a few times. This chain uses TRBV7-2 with TRBJ1-2; TRBD1 aligns across 7 bases. Unmatched junction bases numbered 6, after V lost 2 bases and J lost 6 bases. The germline gives CDR1 SGHTA, CDR2 FQGNSA. The CDR3 runs 14 residues. The CDR3 is CASSLWGQLNGYTF. DNA of the CDR3: TGTGCCAGCAGCTTATGGGGACAGCTCAATGGCTACACCTTC.

This clone has more than one count but fewer than ten. The gene calls are TRBV7-2 and TRBJ2-5; D remains unclear. Germline loops: CDR1 SGHTA, CDR2 FQGNSA. The CDR3 loop spans 14 amino acids. Trimming left V 1 base short and J 1 base short, with 7 bases between. As DNA, the CDR3 is TGTGCCAGCAGCTTAGTCCTCCTCCAAGAGACCCAGTACTTC. Protein: CASSLVLLQETQYF.

The gene calls are TRBV7-9 and TRBJ2-2; maybe TRBD2 (5 bases). Trimming took off 5 bases at V and 4 bases at J, with 17 bases between the two ends. The CDR3 is made up of 16 amino acids. Germline assignment: CDR1 SEHNR and CDR2 FQNEAQ (reference sequence). The DNA for the CDR3 is TGTGCCAGCAGCCAGACCCCGGGGTCGGGCACCGGGGAGCTGTTTTTT. As protein: CASSQTPGSGTGELFF.

The J gene is TRBJ2-1, the V gene TRBV28, with no clear D. V lost 7 bases and J lost 9, with 10 bases in between. CDR3 length equals 11 residues. From germline, CDR1 is MDHEN and CDR2 SYDVKM. The CDR3 here is CASTPGVEQFF. The CDR3 DNA sequence: TGTGCCAGCACTCCAGGTGTTGAGCAGTTCTTC. Full variable domain (outside the CDR3, taken from reference TRBV28 and TRBJ2-1): DVKVTQSSRYLVKRTGEKVFLECVQDMDHENMFWYRQDPGLGLRLIYFSYDVKMKEKGDIPEGYSVSREKKERFSLILESASTNQTSMYLCASTPGVEQFFGPGTRLTVL.

This clone was found a few times. V usage is TRBV5-4 and J usage is TRBJ2-7, with D tentatively TRBD2 (6 bases). The ends were cut back, 0 bases at V and 3 bases at J, with 7 bases in the middle. The CDR3 runs 13 residues. Germline V gene data show CDR1 as SGHNT and CDR2 as YYREEE (reference sequence). CDR3 sequence (DNA): TGTGCCAGCAGCTTGGGCGGGGTCTACGAGCAGTACGTC. It specifies CASSLGGVYEQYV.

This clone was seen a handful of times. The J gene is TRBJ2-1, the V gene TRBV5-1, with 7 bases identical to TRBD2. Losses at the gene ends were 4 bases for V and 6 bases for J; bases not matched to a gene: 10. The CDR3 extends over 15 amino acids. From germline, CDR1 is SGHRS and CDR2 YFSETQ. CDR3 bases: TGCGCCAGCAGCCTCCTAGCGGATACTGTCAATGAGCAGTTCTTC. Its translation is CASSLLADTVNEQFF.

V is TRBV28 and J is TRBJ2-1; the match to TRBD1 covers 8 bases. V shed 8 bases, J shed 2 bases, and the junction held 11 bases outside the gene matches. The CDR3 contains 16 residues. The germline gives CDR1 MDHEN, CDR2 SYDVKM. As DNA, the CDR3 is TGTGCCAGCGGTACAACCGGGACAGGAGCCTACAATGAGCAGTTCTTC. It encodes CASGTTGTGAYNEQFF.

This rearrangement joins TRBV19 to TRBJ2-5; D is uncertain. Germline V CDR1 and CDR2: LNHDA, SQIVND (reference sequence). The CDR3 is made up of 11 amino acids. The V and J ends lost 4 bases and 5 bases respectively, with 5 bases between them. CDR3 sequence reads: CASSNEETQYF. Here the CDR3 DNA reads TGTGCCAGTAGTAATGAGGAGACCCAGTACTTC.

This chain connects TRBV7-3 to TRBJ2-1, with 11 bases that match TRBD2. V dropped 5 bases and J dropped 6; count of bases not matched to a gene: 9. CDR1 and CDR2 from the germline V gene are SGHTA and FQGTGA. The CDR3 contains 16 residues. The CDR3 sequence: CASSPAGTSGLNEQFF. In DNA form, the CDR3 reads TGTGCCAGCAGCCCAGCCGGGACTAGCGGCCTCAATGAGCAGTTCTTC.

This chain links TRBV10-3 with TRBJ2-1; 8 bases fit TRBD1. The CDR3 is 13 residues long. The V gene end was trimmed by 10 bases and the J gene end by 6 bases; junction bases not matched to a gene: 8. Germline-derived CDR1 and CDR2 are ENHRY and SYGVKD. The CDR3 DNA reads TGTGCCACCGTTGGACAGGGTAGCAATGAGCAGTTCTTC. It encodes CATVGQGSNEQFF.